This T cell receptor beta chain appears in the sequencing data of a study of cytomegalovirus exposure and HLA in healthy donors. Study details: Out of about 410 genotyped donors, about 76% belonged to the Caucasian-associated ancestry cluster.

At the time of sampling, donors were nominally healthy, though unrecorded immune exposures were likely. PCR primers comprised 60 Vbeta and 13 Jbeta primers. The data were produced by immunoSEQ multiplex PCR, yet TCRdb's version contains in-frame clones alone and is incomplete. This repertoire shows tens of thousands of clones, around 70% found once; its top ten account for around a tenth. The sequence was obtained from a woman between 50 and 59 years old in good health and CMV-seronegative. The sequenced material came from PBMCs.

This chain's CDR3 is CAIGLSGRPQDTQYF. The CDR3 DNA follows: TGTGCCATCGGACTTAGCGGGAGGCCCCAGGATACGCAGTATTTT. This sequence joins TRBV10-3 and TRBJ2-3; 10 bases line up with TRBD2. Germline V lookup: CDR1 ENHRY, CDR2 SYGVKD. The CDR3 spans 15 residues. V was clipped by 8 bases and J by 6 bases; unmatched bases: 11.